These 22 T cell receptor beta chains came from one sample sequenced in a study of blood T cell repertoires in COVID-19. Here immunoSEQ multiplex PCR was the method, and the copy in TCRdb shows in-frame clones only, minus some. Of some 200,000 clones in the sample, around 85% were seen once. Sequenced: peripheral blood. The receptors were sampled from a woman aged 55-69 years with acute or convalescent COVID-19.

The chain joins TRBV29-1 to TRBJ2-7; maybe TRBD1 (6 bases). The CDR3 consists of 14 residues. The germline V gene has CDR1 SQVTM and CDR2 ANQGSEA. The ends were cut back, 0 bases at V and 1 base at J, with 10 bases in the middle. CDR3 bases: TGCAGCGTTGAAGAGTTCAGGGGATCCTACGAGCAGTACTTC. It codes for CSVEEFRGSYEQYF.

V usage is TRBV6-5 and J usage is TRBJ1-3; D perhaps matches TRBD1 (6 bases). The CDR3 covers 14 residues. V was pared by 5 bases and J by 3 bases, with 11 bases between. Germline V gives CDR1 MNHEY, CDR2 SVGAGI. The CDR3 coding sequence is TGTGCCAGCAGTACACAGGGTTTTGGAAACACCATATATTTT. Translated, it gives CASSTQGFGNTIYF.

The chain couples TRBV28 to TRBJ1-5; a weak D match, TRBD1 (5 bases). CDR3 length equals 16 residues. Germline assignment: CDR1 MDHEN and CDR2 SYDVKM. V gave up 4 bases and J gave up 3 bases, with 16 bases separating them. Here the CDR3 DNA reads TGTGCCAGCAGTTCCGCCGCCAGGGTTAACAATCAGCCCCAGCATTTT. Translating gives CASSSAARVNNQPQHF.

This rearrangement joins TRBV5-6 to TRBJ1-2; D ambiguous. V was trimmed by 2 bases and J by 7 bases, leaving 6 bases between them. The length of the CDR3 is 11 residues. The V gene's germline CDR1 is SGHDT and CDR2 YYEEEE. Here the CDR3 reads CASSFGAGYTF. CDR3 sequence (DNA): TGTGCCAGCAGCTTTGGAGCTGGCTACACCTTC.

The chain carries TRBV7-9 and TRBJ2-1, with TRBD2 matching 10 bases. V lost 5 bases and J lost 4; bases outside the gene matches: 5. This CDR3 contains 15 residues. Per the germline V gene, CDR1 is SEHNR and CDR2 is FQNEAQ (reference sequence). The DNA of the CDR3 is TGTGCCAGCAGCCCGCCTAGCGGGGGTTACAATGAGCAGTTCTTC. Translating it yields CASSPPSGGYNEQFF.

The CDR3 nucleotides are TGTGCCAGCACTAGCGTTTCCTCTGGAAACACCATATATTTT. Translation: CASTSVSSGNTIYF. The rearrangement joins TRBV4-2 to TRBJ1-3; D call uncertain. The germline V and J ends were trimmed by 7 bases and 0 bases, with 10 bases remaining between them. Germline V gives CDR1 LGHNA, CDR2 YNFKEQ. The CDR3 sequence is 14 residues long.

On this clone itself: The sample carries other DNA sequences with the same CDR3. The chain couples TRBV10-1 to TRBJ2-5; the D is unclear. This CDR3 has 14 residues. The germline V and J ends were trimmed by 0 bases and 1 base, with 6 bases remaining between them. CDR1 is WNHNN and CDR2 is SYGVQD in the germline V gene (reference sequence). CDR3 protein: CASSESTGQETQYF. CDR3 in DNA: TGCGCCAGCAGTGAGTCTACGGGCCAAGAGACCCAGTACTTC.

The V call is TRBV28, the J call TRBJ1-1, with unresolved D. CDR3 length equals 12 residues. CDR1 and CDR2 from the germline V gene are MDHEN and SYDVKM. The ends were cut back, 5 bases at V and 8 bases at J, with 12 bases in the middle. CDR3 loop: CASSPLGREAFF. The CDR3 nucleotides read TGTGCCAGCAGTCCCCTCGGGAGGGAAGCTTTCTTT.

The J gene is TRBJ1-2, the V gene TRBV14; 8 bases fit TRBD1. CDR1 is SGHDN and CDR2 is FVKESK in the germline V gene. The CDR3 totals 17 residues. V lost 0 bases, J lost 0 bases, and 6 bases stayed unmatched. The CDR3 coding sequence is TGTGCCAGCAGCCAAGATCTTCGGACAGGGCCTAACTATGGCTACACCTTC. This encodes CASSQDLRTGPNYGYTF.

V usage is TRBV6-5 and J usage is TRBJ2-3; D is possibly TRBD2 (5 bases). Germline loops: CDR1 MNHEY, CDR2 SVGAGI. This CDR3 comprises 15 residues. The V gene lost 0 bases and the J gene lost 5 bases, with 12 bases spanning the gap. CDR3 loop: CASSYSILEVDTQYF. The CDR3 bases are TGTGCCAGCAGTTACTCGATACTGGAGGTAGATACGCAGTATTTT.

V usage is TRBV28 and J usage is TRBJ2-7, with 7 bases fitting TRBD1. J gave up 2 bases and V 5 bases, and 9 bases lay outside the gene matches. The length of the CDR3 is 15 residues. Germline V gene lookup returns CDR1 MDHEN and CDR2 SYDVKM. CDR3 protein: CASSNFRDSTYEQYF. The DNA of the CDR3 is TGTGCCAGCAGTAATTTCCGGGACAGTACCTACGAGCAGTACTTC.

The chain is built from TRBV19 and TRBJ2-1; no definite D call. This CDR3 contains 12 residues. Germline CDR1 and CDR2: LNHDA and SQIVND (reference sequence). Trimming stripped 5 bases from V and 8 bases from J, with 10 bases between. Written as DNA, the CDR3 is TGTGCCAGTAGTCCCAACCGGTATGAGCAGTTCTTC. Protein sequence: CASSPNRYEQFF. The whole variable domain, filled in from reference TRBV19 and TRBJ2-1, reads DGGITQSPKYLFRKEGQNVTLSCEQNLNHDAMYWYRQDPGQGLRLIYYSQIVNDFQKGDIAEGYSVSREKKESFPLTVTSAQKNPTAFYLCASSPNRYEQFFGPGTRLTVL.

The rearrangement joins TRBV4-1 to TRBJ1-5, with D possibly TRBD1 on 6 matching bases. From germline, CDR1 is MGHRA and CDR2 YSYEKL. The CDR3 contains 16 residues. The V end was cut by 4 bases, the J end by 1 base, with 14 bases between. Here the CDR3 reads CASSPQGAGSNQPQHF. The CDR3 coding sequence is TGCGCCAGCAGCCCACAGGGAGCAGGCAGCAATCAGCCCCAGCATTTT.

This chain uses TRBV12-3 or TRBV12-4 with TRBJ1-2, with TRBD1 matching 8 bases. J was trimmed by 7 bases and V by 6 bases; bases with no gene match: 7. The length of the CDR3 is 13 residues. The CDR3 loop reads CASSLTGGTGYTF. The CDR3 DNA reads as TGTGCCAGCAGCTTAACAGGGGGGACTGGCTACACCTTC.

The V gene is TRBV24-1, the J gene TRBJ2-3; the match to TRBD2 covers 9 bases. Germline V gene data show CDR1 as KGHDR and CDR2 as SFDVKD. This CDR3 region has 16 residues. The V segment lost 1 base and the J segment 5 bases; nucleotides outside the gene matches: 6. As DNA, the CDR3 is TGTGCCACCAGTGATTTAGGGCGGGAGGGCGTAGATACGCAGTATTTT. It specifies CATSDLGREGVDTQYF.

In this sample, this clone turned up once. The chain combines TRBV19 with TRBJ2-1, with a possible D match to TRBD2 (6 bases). The CDR3 runs to 14 residues. V was trimmed by 3 bases and J by 9 bases, leaving 15 bases between them. The germline V gene has CDR1 LNHDA and CDR2 SQIVND (reference sequence). The CDR3 bases are TGTGCCAGTAGTATTCTTCGGGAGCGTAGTGAGCAGTTCTTC. The encoded protein is CASSILRERSEQFF.

The chain links TRBV19 to TRBJ1-1; TRBD1 matches at 8 bases. V lost 3 bases and J lost 4; bases outside the gene matches: 10. The CDR3 totals 16 residues. Germline V lookup: CDR1 LNHDA, CDR2 SQIVND (reference sequence). The CDR3 DNA sequence: TGTGCCAGTAGTATGCGAGGTGGACAGGGCCCCACTGAAGCTTTCTTT. Residues: CASSMRGGQGPTEAFF.

V gene TRBV4-2 combines with J gene TRBJ1-3; 9 bases fit TRBD1. Germline-derived CDR1 and CDR2 are LGHNA and YNFKEQ. CDR3 size: 17 residues. The V and J ends lost 3 bases and 0 bases, in that order; junction bases with no gene match: 6. CDR3 residues: CASSQSGTGLSGNTIYF. In DNA, the CDR3 is TGTGCCAGCAGCCAGTCCGGGACAGGGCTCTCTGGAAACACCATATATTTT.

The gene calls are TRBV27 and TRBJ1-5; no clear D. In germline, CDR1 is MNHEY, CDR2 SMNVEV (reference sequence). This CDR3 spans 14 amino acids. V gave up 0 bases and J gave up 3 bases, with 6 bases separating them. The CDR3 here is CASSLSGDNQPQHF. CDR3 bases: TGTGCCAGCAGTTTATCCGGAGACAATCAGCCCCAGCATTTT.

In nucleotides, the CDR3 is TGTGCCAGCAGCTTCGTTCAAGGGGATCATTTCTTC. It is translated as CASSFVQGDHFF. The chain is built from TRBV7-8 and TRBJ2-1; a weak D match, TRBD1 (5 bases). Germline-derived CDR1 and CDR2 are SGHVS and FQNEAQ. This CDR3 has 12 residues. Trimming pared 3 bases from V and 16 bases from J, leaving 16 bases between.

Details on this clone: The junction departs from germline at one end; a sequencing error may be responsible. This chain connects TRBV2 to TRBJ2-5; 8 bases fit TRBD1. This CDR3 contains 14 residues. CDR1 SNHLY and CDR2 FYNNEI come from the germline V gene. This CDR3 is CATQTGASQETQYF. The DNA for the CDR3 is TGCGCCACCCAGACAGGGGCTTCCCAAGAGACCCAGTACTTC.

The chain employs TRBV30 and TRBJ2-1; TRBD2 might be the D (6 bases). The CDR3 is 15 amino acids. V shed 5 bases and J shed 0 bases, with 14 bases lying between them. Germline V gene sequence: CDR1 GTSNPN, CDR2 SVGIG (reference sequence). As DNA, the CDR3 is TGTGCCTGGGAAGGAGGGGAGAGCTCCTACAATGAGCAGTTCTTC. Its translation is CAWEGGESSYNEQFF.